Shown below are 15 T cell receptor beta chains from a single sample sequenced in a study of blood T cell repertoires in COVID-19. Sequencing used immunoSEQ multiplex PCR; TCRdb keeps in-frame clones, though not all of them. The data show 100,000 to 150,000 clones, more than 75% seen once. The material sequenced was peripheral blood. These receptors all stem from a man in his fifties or sixties with COVID-19, enrolled during active disease.

The J gene is TRBJ2-1, the V gene TRBV7-8; tentative D call: TRBD2 (5 bases). V was clipped by 2 bases and J by 5 bases, with 13 bases between them. The germline gives CDR1 SGHVS, CDR2 FQNEAQ. The CDR3 contains 15 residues. CDR3: CASSLSGLLNNEQFF. The CDR3 DNA sequence: TGTGCCAGCAGCTTATCAGGACTCCTAAACAATGAGCAGTTCTTC.

This chain connects TRBV3-1 (or the pseudogene TRBV3-2) to TRBJ2-1; 7 bases align to TRBD1. The germline V gene encodes CDR1 LGHDT and CDR2 YNNKEL (reference sequence). Germline trimming cut 2 bases from V and 5 bases from J; bases unmatched to any gene: 9. The CDR3 covers 16 residues. CDR3 protein: CASSQPTGTVNNEQFF. In nucleotides, the CDR3 is TGTGCCAGCAGCCAACCTACCGGGACAGTAAACAATGAGCAGTTCTTC.

CDR3 amino acids: CASSMSTTAYYEQYF. CDR3 nucleotides: TGTGCCAGTAGTATGAGCACCACAGCTTACTACGAGCAGTACTTC. The gene calls are TRBV19 and TRBJ2-7; D is unresolved. Trimming shortened V by 3 bases and J by 3 bases, and 15 bases separated the two germline ends. Germline values: CDR1 LNHDA, CDR2 SQIVND (reference sequence). The CDR3 length is 15 residues.

Remarks on this clone: One end of the junction does not line up with germline, which may come from a read error. The CDR3 is CASRERWNPEAFF. CDR3 nucleotide sequence: TGTGCCAGCAGAGAGAGGTGGAACCCTGAAGCTTTCTTT. This chain uses TRBV6-5 with TRBJ1-1, with D unresolved. The CDR3 covers 13 residues. Germline V gene sequence: CDR1 MNHEY, CDR2 SVGAGI.

The sample holds a few counts of this clone. The chain is built from TRBV28 and TRBJ2-4; D may be TRBD2 (5 bases). The germline V gene encodes CDR1 MDHEN and CDR2 SYDVKM. V dropped 5 bases and J dropped 3 bases, with 17 bases sitting between them. The CDR3 length is 16 residues. This CDR3 reads CASSPYGVKDKNIQYF. In DNA, the CDR3 is TGTGCCAGCAGTCCCTACGGGGTCAAGGACAAAAACATTCAGTACTTC.

The genes are TRBV6-5 and TRBJ1-2; 11 nucleotides match TRBD1. This CDR3 comprises 14 residues. V lost 5 bases to trimming and J lost 6 bases; unmatched junction nucleotides: 5. CDR1 and CDR2 (germline): MNHEY, SVGAGI. CDR3 bases: TGTGCCAGCAGTAGCCGGGGACAGGGGGATGGCTACACCTTC. Protein sequence: CASSSRGQGDGYTF.

The chain is built from TRBV7-2 and TRBJ2-5; no reliable D call. The germline V gene has CDR1 SGHTA and CDR2 FQGNSA. V was pared by 5 bases and J by 5 bases, with 15 bases between. This CDR3 has 14 amino acids. This chain's CDR3 is CASSVPIIRETQYF. CDR3 DNA sequence: TGTGCCAGCAGCGTTCCCATTATACGGGAGACCCAGTACTTC.

The chain combines TRBV27 with TRBJ2-3, with D possibly matching TRBD2 (6 bases). Germline V gene sequence: CDR1 MNHEY, CDR2 SMNVEV (reference sequence). The CDR3 totals 15 residues. V gave up 4 bases and J gave up 3 bases, with 14 bases separating them. CDR3 sequence: CASSSRTKGTDTQYF. Written as DNA, the CDR3 is TGTGCCAGCAGTTCTAGGACTAAAGGAACAGATACGCAGTATTTT.

The chain recombines TRBV9 with TRBJ2-7; 7 bases fit TRBD2. The germline CDR1 and CDR2 sequences are SGDLS and YYNGEE. The CDR3 contains 12 residues. V trimming: 0 bases; J trimming: 10 bases; junction bases outside the gene matches: 4. CDR3 nucleotides: TGTGCCAGCAGCGTAGAGGGCGGGAGACAGTACTTC. This sequence encodes CASSVEGGRQYF.

This clone turned up a few times. Other DNA variants within this sample encode the same CDR3. V usage is TRBV5-1 and J usage is TRBJ1-2; perhaps TRBD1 as D (6 bases). The germline V gene encodes CDR1 SGHRS and CDR2 YFSETQ. The CDR3 runs 13 residues. Trimming shortened V by 2 bases and J by 3 bases, and 8 bases separated the two germline ends. DNA for the CDR3: TGCGCCAGCAGCTTCAGGGGTGACTATGGCTACACCTTC. As protein: CASSFRGDYGYTF.

This chain joins TRBV4-3 and TRBJ2-1; tentative D call: TRBD1 (6 bases). Germline CDR1 LGHNA, CDR2 YSLEER. The ends were cut back, 0 bases at V and 2 bases at J, with 14 bases in the middle. CDR3 length: 17 amino acids. This chain's CDR3 is CASSQEGGSMAYNEQFF. The CDR3 DNA reads TGCGCCAGCAGCCAAGAAGGGGGATCGATGGCCTACAATGAGCAGTTCTTC.

The chain combines TRBV5-1 with TRBJ1-3, with D possibly TRBD1 on 5 matching bases. The CDR3 runs to 15 residues. CDR1 SGHRS and CDR2 YFSETQ come from the germline V gene. V gave up 2 bases and J gave up 0 bases, with 9 bases separating them. The CDR3 protein is CASSFGGGSGNTIYF. CDR3 nucleotides: TGCGCCAGCAGCTTCGGCGGGGGCTCTGGAAACACCATATATTTT.

CDR3 loop: CASSFQQGADTGELFF. The DNA of the CDR3 is TGTGCCAGCAGCTTCCAACAGGGGGCAGACACCGGGGAGCTGTTTTTT. The chain has TRBV5-4 and TRBJ2-2; 9 bases agree with TRBD1. This CDR3 comprises 16 residues. V lost 2 bases and J lost 3; bases outside the gene matches: 5. Germline lookup yields CDR1 SGHNT and CDR2 YYREEE (reference sequence).

The J gene is TRBJ1-1, the V gene TRBV3-1 (or the pseudogene TRBV3-2); D remains ambiguous. The CDR3 is 15 residues long. The germline V gene has CDR1 LGHDT and CDR2 YNNKEL (reference sequence). V lost 0 bases and J lost 5, with 13 bases in between. The CDR3 here is CASSQEHLGGTEAFF. CDR3 DNA: TGTGCCAGCAGCCAAGAACATTTAGGAGGAACTGAAGCTTTCTTT.

This sequence joins TRBV10-2 and TRBJ1-1; 12 positions agree with TRBD1. The CDR3 consists of 15 residues. Trimming cost V 3 bases and J 10 bases; bases outside gene matches: 9. The germline V gene has CDR1 WSHSY and CDR2 SAAADI. The CDR3 is CASSDRDRGLLVAFF. CDR3 nucleotide sequence: TGCGCCAGCAGTGACAGGGACAGGGGGCTACTGGTAGCTTTCTTT.